The 28 T cell receptor beta chains given below trace back to one sample, sequenced in a study of post-analysis software for immune sequencing data. General observations from the study: Patients carried four or five TRBV segments more frequently than controls did, and TRBV5-6, TRBV5-1 and TRBV20-1 were among them.

For these receptors, no antigen is known. TCR beta libraries were prepared from cDNA with unique molecular identifiers. TCRdb processed the PCR reads anew with MiXCR; each CDR3 protein has one entry. The table has around 500,000 distinct CDR3 sequences, around 34% seen once; the top ten hold under 7%. Specimen: blood. The receptors stem from a girl under 18 with multiple sclerosis.

The CDR3 reads CASSLASTDGTLINNYGYTF. The CDR3 DNA reads TGTGCCAGCAGCTTAGCGTCTACCGACGGAACCCTAATTAACAACTATGGCTACACCTTC. V usage is TRBV7-9 and J usage is TRBJ1-2; D gene ambiguous. The CDR3 sequence is 20 residues long. Trimming took off 0 bases at V and 2 bases at J, with 25 bases between the two ends. Germline loops: CDR1 SEHNR, CDR2 FQNEAQ (reference sequence).

This clonotype was counted between two and nine times. This chain joins TRBV18 and TRBJ2-7; D unresolved. This CDR3 contains 12 residues. V lost 3 bases and J lost 7, with 10 bases in between. CDR1 is KGHSH and CDR2 is LQKENI in the germline V gene. This CDR3 reads CASSPIIGEQYF. In DNA form, the CDR3 reads TGTGCCAGCTCACCGATCATAGGGGAGCAGTACTTC.

This clonotype was recorded a few times. The chain recombines TRBV29-1 with TRBJ1-1; tentative D call: TRBD1 (6 bases). This CDR3 is 12 amino acids long. V was trimmed by 4 bases and J by 0 bases, leaving 6 bases between them. Germline V lookup: CDR1 SQVTM, CDR2 ANQGSEA. This CDR3 reads CSVAGVNTEAFF. The CDR3 region has the DNA TGCAGCGTTGCAGGGGTGAACACTGAAGCTTTCTTT.

The chain has TRBV29-1 and TRBJ2-6, with D possibly TRBD2 on 5 matching bases. V dropped 1 base and J dropped 3 bases, with 7 bases sitting between them. Germline V gene lookup returns CDR1 SQVTM and CDR2 ANQGSEA. The CDR3 extends over 14 amino acids. The CDR3 loop is CSVEGGNGANVLTF. As DNA, the CDR3 is TGCAGCGTTGAAGGAGGGAATGGGGCCAACGTCCTGACTTTC.

The chain recombines TRBV29-1 with TRBJ2-1, with TRBD1 as a possible D gene (7 bases). From germline, CDR1 is SQVTM and CDR2 ANQGSEA. V was trimmed by 2 bases and J by 10 bases, leaving 21 bases between them. This CDR3 comprises 15 residues. The CDR3 nucleotides read TGCAGCGTTGAATTTTCGGGGCAGGGGGAGGACGAGCAGTTCTTC. Protein: CSVEFSGQGEDEQFF.

The chain has TRBV28 and TRBJ2-1, with 10 bases matching TRBD2. The V gene end was trimmed by 8 bases and the J gene end by 6 bases; junction bases not matched to a gene: 10. Germline values: CDR1 MDHEN, CDR2 SYDVKM. The length of the CDR3 is 15 residues. CDR3 nucleotides: TGTGCCAGCCTGATAGCGGGGGGCAGCCCCAATGAGCAGTTCTTC. Residues: CASLIAGGSPNEQFF.

The J gene is TRBJ1-1, the V gene TRBV11-2; the D gene is possibly TRBD1 (5 bases). CDR1 is SGHAT, CDR2 FQNNGV, per germline. This CDR3 is built from 13 residues. V was pared by 3 bases and J by 10 bases, with 15 bases between. The CDR3 protein is CASSLGLPVGAFF. In DNA form, the CDR3 reads TGTGCCAGCAGCTTGGGGCTCCCGGTCGGAGCTTTCTTT.

Here the CDR3 reads CSVAPLQGALLNTQYF. CDR3 bases: TGCAGCGTCGCCCCTTTACAGGGGGCGTTGTTGAATACGCAGTATTTT. The genes are TRBV29-1 and TRBJ2-3; 9 bases agree with TRBD1. After removal of 6 bases from V and 7 bases from J, the junction contained 17 bases not matched to a gene. CDR3 length: 16 amino acids. Per germline, CDR1 SQVTM and CDR2 ANQGSEA.

The chain has TRBV5-1 and TRBJ2-6; D unresolved. This CDR3 is 15 amino acids long. Germline CDR1 and CDR2: SGHRS and YFSETQ. The germline V and J ends were trimmed by 7 bases and 0 bases, with 11 bases remaining between them. The CDR3 sequence is CASGSLNSGANVLTF. The CDR3 DNA sequence: TGCGCCAGCGGTTCATTGAACTCTGGGGCCAACGTCCTGACTTTC.

The gene calls are TRBV7-8 and TRBJ2-2; possibly TRBD1 or TRBD2 for D (6 bases each). V shed 5 bases and J shed 4 bases, with 26 bases lying between them. The CDR3 loop spans 19 amino acids. CDR1 is SGHVS and CDR2 is FQNEAQ in the germline V gene. The CDR3 reads CASSRSGEDGYSATGELFF. The CDR3 DNA follows: TGTGCCAGCAGCCGATCAGGGGAGGATGGCTACAGTGCCACCGGGGAGCTGTTTTTT. Full variable domain (rest looked up from reference TRBV7-8 and TRBJ2-2): GAGVSQSPRYKVAKRGQDVALRCDPISGHVSLFWYQQALGQGPEFLTYFQNEAQLDKSGLPSDRFFAERPEGSVSTLKIQRTQQEDSAVYLCASSRSGEDGYSATGELFFGEGSRLTVL.

The chain uses TRBV4-1 and TRBJ1-2; possibly TRBD1 for D (6 bases). The germline V gene encodes CDR1 MGHRA and CDR2 YSYEKL. V was trimmed by 3 bases and J by 3 bases, leaving 17 bases between them. CDR3 size: 16 residues. The CDR3 sequence: CASSHIQTGSDYGYTF. CDR3 nucleotide sequence: TGCGCCAGCAGCCACATCCAGACAGGTTCGGACTATGGCTACACCTTC.

This sequence joins TRBV7-9 and TRBJ2-4; D is ambiguous. V was shortened by 5 bases and J by 1 base, with 9 bases between the two germline ends. CDR3 length: 14 residues. Germline values: CDR1 SEHNR, CDR2 FQNEAQ (reference sequence). CDR3 amino acids: CASSPSDAKNIQYF. CDR3 sequence (DNA): TGTGCCAGCAGCCCCTCTGACGCCAAAAACATTCAGTACTTC.

This clonotype was picked up a small number of times. The chain links TRBV20-1 to TRBJ2-3; a possible D gene is TRBD1 (5 bases). The CDR3 contains 14 residues. The germline V and J ends were trimmed by 3 bases and 5 bases, with 15 bases remaining between them. Germline V CDR1 and CDR2: DFQATT, SNEGSKA (reference sequence). The CDR3 bases are TGCAGTGCTAGTAGCCAGGGCCAGTTAGATACGCAGTATTTT. It specifies CSASSQGQLDTQYF.

This clonotype was recorded a few times. The chain recombines TRBV12-3 or TRBV12-4 with TRBJ2-3; 8 bases are a match to TRBD2. The CDR3 runs to 17 residues. Germline trimming cut 2 bases from V and 1 base from J; bases unmatched to any gene: 8. The chain's CDR3 is CASSLMGGGSGTDTQYF. CDR3 bases: TGTGCCAGCAGTTTAATGGGCGGGGGGAGCGGCACAGATACGCAGTATTTT.

This clonotype was detected a few times. The chain carries TRBV5-8 and TRBJ2-3; 8 bases are shared with TRBD2. V lost 1 base and J lost 7; bases outside the gene matches: 2. The CDR3 has 13 residues. Germline values: CDR1 SGHTS, CDR2 YDEGEE. The CDR3 loop is CASSLRTSYTQYF. CDR3 bases: TGTGCCAGCAGCTTGCGGACTAGCTATACGCAGTATTTT.

This clonotype was counted between two and nine times. The chain uses TRBV7-9 and TRBJ1-1, with 9 positions matching TRBD1. The CDR3 loop spans 15 amino acids. CDR1 is SEHNR and CDR2 is FQNEAQ in the germline V gene (reference sequence). V lost 4 bases, J lost 1 base, and 4 bases stayed unmatched. CDR3 sequence reads: CASSSQGASNTEAFF. CDR3 nucleotide sequence: TGTGCCAGCAGCTCACAGGGGGCTTCGAACACTGAAGCTTTCTTT.

This clonotype has at least ten counts. The chain uses TRBV20-1 and TRBJ2-5; 10 positions agree with TRBD2. The CDR3 spans 15 residues. The germline V gene encodes CDR1 DFQATT and CDR2 SNEGSKA (reference sequence). With 6 bases clipped from V and 4 bases from J, the junction kept 11 bases outside the gene matches. This CDR3 reads CSASTGTSVSETQYF. For the CDR3, the DNA is TGCAGTGCGAGTACCGGGACTAGCGTTTCAGAGACCCAGTACTTC.

This clonotype was recorded at least ten times. The rearrangement uses TRBV5-1 and TRBJ2-3; weak D call: TRBD2 (6 bases). Germline V lookup: CDR1 SGHRS, CDR2 YFSETQ. CDR3 length: 16 amino acids. Trimming removed 0 bases from V and 3 bases from J, with 14 bases in between. The CDR3 DNA is TGCGCCAGCAGCTTGGACCGGGCGGGGTATACAGATACGCAGTATTTT. Amino acids: CASSLDRAGYTDTQYF. The complete variable domain, with remaining parts taken from reference TRBV5-1 and TRBJ2-3, reads KAGVTQTPRYLIKTRGQQVTLSCSPISGHRSVSWYQQTPGQGLQFLFEYFSETQRNKGNFPGRFSGRQFSNSRSEMNVSTLELGDSALYLCASSLDRAGYTDTQYFGPGTRLTVL.

This clonotype has more than one count but fewer than ten. The chain couples TRBV5-5 to TRBJ2-1; perhaps TRBD1 as D (6 bases). This CDR3 contains 14 residues. Germline CDR1 reads SGHKS; CDR2 reads YYEKEE (reference sequence). V gave up 4 bases and J gave up 6 bases, with 14 bases separating them. The CDR3 is CASSTLTGSNEQFF. CDR3 nucleotide sequence: TGTGCCAGCAGCACCCTGACAGGCAGCAATGAGCAGTTCTTC.

This clonotype was seen more than once but under ten times. V and J are TRBV11-2 and TRBJ2-3; TRBD2 agrees at 10 bases. This CDR3 is built from 18 residues. The germline CDR1 and CDR2 sequences are SGHAT and FQNNGV. V shed 2 bases, J shed 2 bases, and the junction held 10 bases outside the gene matches. The CDR3 region has the DNA TGTGCCAGCAGCTTATTAGCCCAGCGGGGGGGACACACAGATACGCAGTATTTT. It translates to CASSLLAQRGGHTDTQYF.

The V call is TRBV9, the J call TRBJ2-7; D is undetermined. The J call is uncertain, as TRBJ2-5 better fits the DNA end. CDR1 is SGDLS, CDR2 YYNGEE, per germline. The CDR3 extends over 12 amino acids. CDR3 sequence: CASSVVPGTQYF. The CDR3, as DNA: TGTGCCAGCAGCGTAGTCCCGGGGACCCAGTACTTC.

This clonotype was counted a few times. The J gene is TRBJ2-7, the V gene TRBV9; D is unclear. Deletions cut 2 bases from V and 11 bases from J, with 2 bases between. The CDR3 runs to 8 residues. The V gene's germline CDR1 is SGDLS and CDR2 YYNGEE. DNA for the CDR3: TGTGCCAGCAGCGTTGAGTACTTC. Its protein product is CASSVEYF.

This clonotype was detected a few times. This rearrangement joins TRBV7-4 to TRBJ2-1, with D tentatively TRBD1 or TRBD2 (7 bases each). The CDR3 consists of 13 residues. The V end lost 7 bases, the J end lost 7 bases, and 14 bases lay between the germline ends. Germline CDR1 and CDR2: SGHVT and SQSDAQ. CDR3 sequence reads: CASTAGGANEQFF. In nucleotides, the CDR3 is TGTGCCAGCACCGCAGGGGGGGCAAATGAGCAGTTCTTC.

J is TRBJ2-3 and V is TRBV10-3, with 11 bases identical to TRBD2. V was clipped by 6 bases and J by 3 bases; unmatched bases: 5. The CDR3 extends over 15 amino acids. CDR1 is ENHRY and CDR2 is SYGVKD in the germline V gene. The CDR3 bases are TGTGCCATCAGGGCTAGCGGGGGGAGTACAGATACGCAGTATTTT. As protein: CAIRASGGSTDTQYF.

This clonotype was recorded a few times. The rearrangement uses TRBV14 and TRBJ1-4, with D possibly being TRBD1 (6 bases). Trimming removed 4 bases at V and 3 bases at J, with 15 bases between. This CDR3 has 16 amino acids. Germline values: CDR1 SGHDN, CDR2 FVKESK. The DNA of the CDR3 is TGTGCCAGCAGCCTCGGGACACCAGCTGCTAATGAAAAACTGTTTTTT. This gives the protein CASSLGTPAANEKLFF. Variable domain in full (rest from reference TRBV14 and TRBJ1-4): EAGVTQFPSHSVIEKGQTVTLRCDPISGHDNLYWYRRVMGKEIKFLLHFVKESKQDESGMPNNRFLAERTGGTYSTLKVQPAELEDSGVYFCASSLGTPAANEKLFFGSGTQLSVL.

The chain combines TRBV9 with TRBJ2-3; a weak D match, TRBD1 (7 bases). This CDR3 comprises 14 residues. CDR1 and CDR2 from the germline V gene are SGDLS and YYNGEE. V dropped 3 bases and J dropped 5 bases, with 13 bases sitting between them. The CDR3 reads CASSAEGAVDTQYF. Written as DNA, the CDR3 is TGTGCCAGCAGCGCGGAGGGGGCGGTAGATACGCAGTATTTT.

The sample holds one count of this clonotype. The chain combines TRBV7-8 with TRBJ2-1, with 7 positions matching TRBD1. The germline CDR1 and CDR2 sequences are SGHVS and FQNEAQ. The CDR3 loop spans 14 amino acids. V was clipped by 4 bases and J by 8 bases; unmatched bases: 8. The CDR3 loop is CASSYERDSHEQFF. The CDR3 DNA sequence: TGTGCCAGCAGCTACGAACGGGACAGCCATGAGCAGTTCTTC.

The J gene is TRBJ2-3, the V gene TRBV11-2; D may be TRBD2 (7 bases). Germline V gene sequence: CDR1 SGHAT, CDR2 FQNNGV. Trimming removed 6 bases from V and 0 bases from J, with 16 bases in between. CDR3 length equals 16 residues. The CDR3 is CASSPGGNPSTDTQYF. CDR3 coding DNA: TGTGCCAGCAGTCCGGGGGGCAACCCAAGCACAGATACGCAGTATTTT. The full variable domain, rest sourced from reference TRBV11-2 and TRBJ2-3, is EAGVAQSPRYKIIEKRQSVAFWCNPISGHATLYWYQQILGQGPKLLIQFQNNGVVDDSQLPKDRFSAERLKGVDSTLKIQPAKLEDSAVYLCASSPGGNPSTDTQYFGPGTRLTVL.